Only a few counts were recorded for the clone carrying this T cell receptor beta chain. The antigen remains unidentified. The sample is drawn from a study of Ad26.COV2.S vaccination and SARS-CoV-2 variants. TCRdb's table, derived via immunoSEQ multiplex PCR, lists solely in-frame clones and lacks some. This table has approximately 340,000 clones, about 90% appearing once. Study results and limitations: The placebo group had lower spike-specific TCR breadth than the vaccine recipients did. Measurement of non-spike TCR breadth gave similar results in vaccine and placebo recipients.

V was clipped by 8 bases and J by 3 bases, with 13 bases between them. Germline CDR1 reads MGHRA; CDR2 reads YSYEKL. This CDR3 has 14 residues. The chain uses TRBV4-1 and TRBJ1-4, with a weak D call TRBD1 (6 bases). The source of this sequence is a human donor who had recovered from COVID-19. The starting material was peripheral blood, obtained after recovery from COVID-19. Here the CDR3 DNA reads TGCGCCAGCGGCGCGGGGGCGGCTAATGAAAAACTGTTTTTT. This sequence encodes CASGAGAANEKLFF.